The 18 T cell receptor beta chains presented below share a single source sample, sequenced in a study of T-cell reconstitution after alpha-beta-depleted transplantation in children. For TCRbeta, the library was prepared with unique molecular identifiers. TCRdb re-called the PCR reads through MiXCR, storing one row per CDR3 protein. The data hold about 400,000 distinct CDR3 sequences, with roughly 14% observed a single time. The starting material was PBMCs, obtained from the stem cell graft. Receptors were obtained from a human donor who donated a stem cell graft to a child with Fanconi anemia.

This clonotype was observed at least ten times. CDR3 region: CASERGPGEKLFF. In nucleotides, the CDR3 is TGTGCCAGCGAGAGAGGGCCGGGCGAAAAACTGTTTTTT. This chain uses TRBV25-1 with TRBJ1-4; D gene uncertain. Trimming took off 8 bases at V and 8 bases at J, with 15 bases between the two ends. CDR3 length equals 13 residues. Germline loops: CDR1 MGHDK, CDR2 SYGVNS.

In its sample, this clonotype was seen a few times. The V and J genes are TRBV5-1 and TRBJ2-1, with D perhaps matching TRBD1 (5 bases). The CDR3 is 14 amino acids. Looked up from germline, CDR1 is SGHRS and CDR2 is YFSETQ. Trimming shortened V by 0 bases and J by 7 bases, and 11 bases separated the two germline ends. CDR3 protein: CASSLGQPGNEQFF. CDR3 sequence (DNA): TGCGCCAGCAGCTTGGGACAGCCCGGAAATGAGCAGTTCTTC.

This clonotype was seen a single time. The chain carries TRBV6-2 or TRBV6-3 and TRBJ1-5; D remains ambiguous. Germline CDR1 reads MNHEY; CDR2 reads SVGEGT. V lost 0 bases and J 3 bases, leaving 9 bases between the germline ends. This CDR3 region has 15 residues. The CDR3 nucleotides read TGTGCCAGCAGTTACTCGAGAGCAGTCAATCAGCCCCAGCATTTT. As protein: CASSYSRAVNQPQHF.

In this sample, this clonotype turned up many times. The chain is built from TRBV6-5 and TRBJ1-2; unclear D gene. CDR1 is MNHEY, CDR2 SVGAGI, per germline. Deletions cut 6 bases from V and 4 bases from J, with 12 bases between. This CDR3 is built from 13 residues. The CDR3 DNA sequence: TGTGCCAGCAGCCTCTCGGCCAGCTATGGCTACACCTTC. This translates into CASSLSASYGYTF.

This clonotype was observed a few times. The rearrangement links TRBV27 to TRBJ1-2, with D unclear. The CDR3 length is 13 residues. The ends were cut back, 6 bases at V and 7 bases at J, with 15 bases in the middle. Germline CDR1 and CDR2: MNHEY and SMNVEV (reference sequence). The CDR3 here is CASRGVGWGGYTF. The CDR3 bases are TGTGCCAGCAGAGGTGTGGGGTGGGGTGGCTACACCTTC.

This chain joins TRBV29-1 and TRBJ2-1; 8 bases are a match to TRBD2. The CDR3 covers 16 residues. V lost 1 base to trimming and J lost 1 base; unmatched junction nucleotides: 6. The germline gives CDR1 SQVTM, CDR2 ANQGSEA. DNA for the CDR3: TGCAGCGTTGAAGGTAGCGGGGTGGGATCCTACAATGAGCAGTTCTTC. Translating gives CSVEGSGVGSYNEQFF.

This clonotype was seen a few times. The chain is built from TRBV4-3 and TRBJ1-4, with D unresolved. Germline V gives CDR1 LGHNA, CDR2 YSLEER. The V end lost 0 bases, the J end lost 4 bases, and 12 bases lay between the germline ends. This CDR3 contains 16 residues. This CDR3 reads CASSQDTGIGNEKLFF. In nucleotides, the CDR3 is TGCGCCAGCAGCCAAGATACGGGGATAGGTAATGAAAAACTGTTTTTT.

This clonotype has just a few counts. The rearrangement uses TRBV2 and TRBJ1-6; TRBD1 is a possible D gene (6 bases). Germline CDR1 SNHLY, CDR2 FYNNEI. The CDR3 extends over 14 amino acids. Trimming stripped 3 bases from V and 9 bases from J, with 12 bases between. The CDR3 sequence is CASSDQGLGSPLHF. In DNA, the CDR3 is TGTGCCAGCAGTGATCAGGGGCTGGGTTCACCCCTCCACTTT.

Ten or more counts support this clonotype. The chain uses TRBV6-1 and TRBJ1-5; no clear D gene. Germline V lookup: CDR1 MNHNS, CDR2 SASEGT. CDR3 length: 14 amino acids. V was cut by 4 bases and J by 0 bases, with 7 bases left in between. CDR3 nucleotide sequence: TGTGCCAGCAGTGGCAGCTATAGCAATCAGCCCCAGCATTTT. This translates into CASSGSYSNQPQHF.

This chain links TRBV6-2 or TRBV6-3 with TRBJ2-7; D not resolved. Germline lookup yields CDR1 MNHEY and CDR2 SVGEGT. The CDR3 spans 16 residues. V lost 0 bases to trimming and J lost 0 bases, with 12 bases between them. The CDR3 loop is CASSYSNFGISYEQYF. Here the CDR3 DNA reads TGTGCCAGCAGTTACTCTAACTTTGGCATCTCCTACGAGCAGTACTTC.

This chain uses TRBV27 with TRBJ1-4; a possible D gene is TRBD1 (6 bases). Germline CDR1 reads MNHEY; CDR2 reads SMNVEV (reference sequence). Between the trimmed V and J ends, which lost 6 bases and 6 bases, there was a span of 14 bases. The CDR3 runs 14 residues. CDR3 sequence reads: CASRGQGGDEKLFF. CDR3 DNA sequence: TGTGCCAGCAGGGGACAAGGCGGGGATGAAAAACTGTTTTTT.

This chain joins TRBV24-1 and TRBJ2-3; TRBD2 aligns across 11 bases. V shed 0 bases, J shed 6 bases, and the junction held 7 bases outside the gene matches. The CDR3 extends over 17 amino acids. The germline V gene encodes CDR1 KGHDR and CDR2 SFDVKD. The CDR3 nucleotides are TGTGCCACCAGTGATTTGGGGACTAGCGGTGACGGTGATACGCAGTATTTT. It is translated as CATSDLGTSGDGDTQYF.

The chain is built from TRBV6-2 or TRBV6-3 and TRBJ1-2; 9 bases match TRBD1. The ends lost 5 bases at V and 6 bases at J; junction bases unmatched: 7. Germline V gene data show CDR1 as MNHEY and CDR2 as SVGEGT. The length of the CDR3 is 14 residues. The CDR3 spells CASSPGTGYHGYTF. The CDR3 nucleotides are TGTGCCAGCAGTCCGGGGACAGGGTATCATGGCTACACCTTC.

This clonotype was seen repeatedly, ten times or more. The V gene is TRBV5-1, the J gene TRBJ1-1; weak D call: TRBD1 (6 bases). V was cut by 1 base and J by 1 base, with 20 bases left in between. CDR1 and CDR2 from the germline V gene are SGHRS and YFSETQ. The CDR3 runs to 18 residues. As DNA, the CDR3 is TGCGCCAGCAGCTTGAGGGGGGGGCCGGGAGAAACGAACACTGAAGCTTTCTTT. Translating gives CASSLRGGPGETNTEAFF.

V and J are TRBV4-3 and TRBJ1-1; 9 bases align to TRBD1. CDR3 size: 14 residues. The germline CDR1 and CDR2 sequences are LGHNA and YSLEER. Unmatched junction bases numbered 9, after V lost 6 bases and J lost 7 bases. The CDR3 region is CASRPQGAVHEAFF. The DNA of the CDR3 is TGCGCCAGCAGGCCACAGGGGGCGGTTCATGAAGCTTTCTTT.

The DNA for the CDR3 is TGTGCCAGCCGGACTCTCACAGGGGGTGCGGGCTACACCTTC. It is translated as CASRTLTGGAGYTF. The rearrangement uses TRBV6-1 and TRBJ1-2; 8 bases match TRBD1. Per germline, CDR1 MNHNS and CDR2 SASEGT. V lost 8 bases to trimming and J lost 8 bases; unmatched junction nucleotides: 13. The CDR3 consists of 14 residues.

The V gene is TRBV6-4, the J gene TRBJ2-2, with TRBD1 matching 9 bases. V was pared by 4 bases and J by 6 bases, with 3 bases of the junction left unmatched. The CDR3 contains 14 residues. Germline lookup yields CDR1 MRHNA and CDR2 SNTAGT. The CDR3 is CASSAQGAPGELFF. DNA for the CDR3: TGTGCCAGCAGTGCACAGGGGGCGCCCGGGGAGCTGTTTTTT.

The chain combines TRBV18 with TRBJ2-7, with D unresolved. Germline CDR1 is KGHSH and CDR2 is LQKENI. The V and J ends lost 3 bases and 2 bases respectively, with 8 bases between them. The CDR3 covers 13 residues. The CDR3 loop reads CASSPTQTYEQYV. CDR3 DNA: TGTGCCAGCTCACCTACCCAAACCTACGAGCAGTACGTC.